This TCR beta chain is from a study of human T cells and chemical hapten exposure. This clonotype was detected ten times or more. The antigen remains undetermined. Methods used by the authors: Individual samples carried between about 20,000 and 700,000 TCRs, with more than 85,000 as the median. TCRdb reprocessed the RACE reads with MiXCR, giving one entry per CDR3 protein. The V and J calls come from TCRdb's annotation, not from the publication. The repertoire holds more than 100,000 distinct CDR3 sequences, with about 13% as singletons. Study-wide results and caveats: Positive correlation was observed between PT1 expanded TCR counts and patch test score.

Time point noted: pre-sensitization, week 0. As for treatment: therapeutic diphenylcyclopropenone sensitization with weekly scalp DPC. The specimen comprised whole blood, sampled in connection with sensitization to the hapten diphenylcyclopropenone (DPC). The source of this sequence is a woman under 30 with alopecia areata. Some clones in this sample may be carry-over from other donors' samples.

The CDR3 reads CASRYRASTDTQYF. For the CDR3, the DNA is TGTGCCAGCAGATATAGGGCTAGCACAGATACGCAGTATTTT. The chain couples TRBV2 to TRBJ2-3; no definite D call. The CDR3 is 14 amino acids. The V gene lost 6 bases and the J gene lost 0 bases, with 10 bases spanning the gap. The germline gives CDR1 SNHLY, CDR2 FYNNEI.